The entry below gives a single T cell receptor (beta chain) sequence along with its context. Among the patients, aged 18 to 65, hyperthyroidism was newly diagnosed and had lasted under 2 months. Ahead of any ophthalmopathy symptoms, the blood sample was obtained at the first diagnosis of hyperthyroidism. This sample stems from a study of T cells in Graves' hyperthyroidism and ophthalmopathy. TCR beta CDR3 sequences were amplified from RNA transcripts. Primed by the HTBI set, a first-round RT-PCR was run on the TCR CDR3. TCRdb re-derived calls from the multiplex PCR reads in MiXCR, one entry per CDR3 protein. Among nearly 600,000 distinct CDR3 sequences listed, approximately 15% were seen once. CDR1 is MNHNS and CDR2 is SASEGT in the germline V gene. The CDR3 is 12 residues long. V was shortened by 10 bases and J by 1 base, with 11 bases between the two germline ends.

The receptor's source is a woman aged 25-40 years with Graves' hyperthyroidism that later progressed to Graves' ophthalmopathy. This chain connects TRBV6-1 to TRBJ2-7; tentative D call: TRBD1 (5 bases). Specimen: blood. The CDR3 sequence is CATQQESYEQYF. The CDR3 DNA is TGTGCCACTCAACAGGAGTCCTACGAGCAGTACTTC.